This TCR beta chain comes out of a study of TIL therapy for anti-PD-1-resistant metastatic lung cancer (TCRdb year 2021). Background for the entire study: Tumors were harvested prior to any PD-1/PD-L1 blockade, after which nivolumab was administered to patients, and lymphodepletion, expanded TIL infusion and IL-2 were given to patients who progressed. Among the enrolled patients, the median age was approximately 54 years (range about 38-75), and the median tumor PD-L1 proportion score was around 6%. The cohort was predominantly lung adenocarcinoma, with four EGFR-mutant and two ALK-rearranged tumors, and half of patients were current or former smokers. Across the cohort, whole-exome sequencing showed a median non-synonymous tumor mutation burden of roughly 1.5 mutations per megabase. T cell receptor beta sequencing of tumor and peripheral blood was used to follow clonotypes across the tumor, the expanded TIL product and serial blood samples. Paper-wide results and their limitations: Because the cohort was highly selected, with more treatment-naive, never-smoker and oncogene-addicted patients than is typical, generalizability is limited. The study protocol defined all tumor marker inferences as exploratory. The baseline peripheral repertoire was partially replaced by infused TIL clonotypes, which then decayed over months, and persistence showed no apparent association with response.

What this sample's time point label stands for: pre-treatment sample, taken before nivolumab and TIL therapy. Between late 2017 and 2020, a dual-center phase I trial enrolled adults who had stage 4 NSCLC. The samples were obtained from a phase I trial that was single-arm and open-label and tested tumor-infiltrating lymphocyte therapy combined with nivolumab in advanced non-small cell lung cancer. Blood mononuclear cells were isolated from EDTA tubes by Ficoll gradient and were snap-frozen as pellets, and DNA was extracted with a Qiagen mini-prep kit. V was cut back by 5 bases and J by 4 bases, leaving a gap of 8 bases between them. Taken from the germline V gene, the CDR1 and CDR2 loops are MNHEY and SVGEGT. Including cysteine and phenylalanine, the CDR3 has 12 amino acids. Only CDR3 DNA is held: 36 bases, read in frame from base 1. TCR beta CDR3 regions were amplified from genomic DNA by bias-controlled multiplex PCR with the immunoSEQ v3 hsTCRB kit. An Illumina NextSeq 500 was used to sequence the TCR libraries, reaching roughly 1.9 million read pairs at survey level or about 4.5-6 million at deep level. Concerning the study's data processing: V, D and J genes were assigned, non-productive sequences were removed, and clonality was reported by immunoSEQ Analyzer software. Repertoires were compared using productive Simpson clonality and Morisita overlap index of productive TRB rearrangements between infused TIL and blood. The absolute count of a clonotype in blood was estimated by multiplying the lymphocyte count by the CD3+ fraction and by the productive frequency of the clone. What TCRdb holds here is the immuneACCESS table cut down to in-frame rearrangements. Part of the clones is not present; checked against another copy, under half of the missing clones reflect an unresolved V gene, and the others are unexplained. That table furnishes V, J and clone size, whereas the DNA furnished D and trimming. The sample records approximately 60,000 clones, 75% to 85% of which are singletons. The top ten hold under 3% of the sample.

The count of this clone is one. No antigen is known for it. Base qualities were left out, and no much larger clone turns up one base away. The chain couples TRBV6-2 or TRBV6-3 to TRBJ2-5; the D segment could be TRBD2, given 5 matching bases. The TCR was taken from a person between 30 and 79 years old with non-small cell lung cancer. The sample was blood, taken at baseline. The nucleotide sequence reads TGTGCCAGCAGTCGAGGGTCAGAGACCCAGTACTTC. This yields the protein CASSRGSETQYF.